These T cell receptor beta chains were read from a single sample in a study of cytomegalovirus exposure and HLA in healthy donors. Profiled with immunoSEQ multiplex PCR; TCRdb holds only in-frame clones, not every one. The data hold 110,000 or so clones, with 70% to 80% observed a single time. The sample consisted of PBMCs. The receptors come from a man aged 45-65 years in good health and CMV-seropositive. CDR3s include the opening cysteine and the closing phenylalanine or tryptophan. The order of the fields is clone size, V gene, J gene, CDR3 length, D gene, CDR3 DNA, CDR3 protein. D genes are given only for firm matches. Size is omitted from some rows. Given values are once, few, many or a class for expanded clones.

>-|TRBV6-5|TRBJ2-2|13|-
TGTGCCAGCAGCGGACAAAACACCGGGGAGCTGTTTTTT
CASSGQNTGELFF
>-|TRBV7-9|TRBJ2-7|12|-
TGTGCCAGCAGCCCCTCCTCCTACGAGCAGTACTTC
CASSPSSYEQYF
>-|TRBV25-1|TRBJ2-1|13|-
TGTGCCAGCCAGTTGCAGGGCGCCAATGAGCAGTTCTTC
CASQLQGANEQFF
>-|TRBV2|TRBJ2-3|13|TRBD1
TGTGCCGGCCGGGACAGTAGCACAGATACGCAGTATTTT
CAGRDSSTDTQYF
>-|TRBV19|TRBJ2-2|12|-
TGTGCCAGTAGTATAGCAACCGGGGAGCTGTTTTTT
CASSIATGELFF
>-|TRBV5-1|TRBJ1-1|14|-
TGCGCCAGCAGCTTAGTGTCACTAAACACTGAAGCTTTCTTT
CASSLVSLNTEAFF
>-|TRBV29-1|TRBJ2-1|14|-
TGCAGCGTTGTGCCCACCACGGGGTACAATGAGCAGTTCTTC
CSVVPTTGYNEQFF
>-|TRBV7-2|TRBJ1-5|13|-
TGTGCCAGCAGCCAACCCGGGAGTCAGCCCCAGCATTTT
CASSQPGSQPQHF
>-|TRBV4-3|TRBJ2-1|15|-
TGCGCCAGCAGCCACCTAGGAGGCTCCTACAATGAGCAGTTCTTC
CASSHLGGSYNEQFF
>-|TRBV5-1|TRBJ2-7|15|TRBD1
TGCGCCAGCAGTGCCCCCGGGACAGGGGACTACGAGCAGTACTTC
CASSAPGTGDYEQYF
>-|TRBV12-5|TRBJ2-7|14|TRBD1
TGTGCTAGTGGTTTTGGACGACAGGGGGTCGAGCAGTACTTC
CASGFGRQGVEQYF
>-|TRBV10-2|TRBJ2-1|17|TRBD2
TGCGCCAGCAGTTACCCATCTGGACTAGCGTCGCACAATGAGCAGTTCTTC
CASSYPSGLASHNEQFF
>few|TRBV6-5|TRBJ2-3|15|TRBD2
TGTGCCAGCAGTTACTGGCGGGGGGGGTCAGATACGCAGTATTTT
CASSYWRGGSDTQYF
>-|TRBV5-6|TRBJ2-1|17|TRBD2
TGTGCCAGCAGCTTGGAGACTCTAGCGGGAGCCTACAATGAGCAGTTCTTC
CASSLETLAGAYNEQFF
>-|TRBV28|TRBJ1-5|16|-
TGTGCCAGCACGACGAAACAGGGACTAAGCAATCAGCCCCAGCATTTT
CASTTKQGLSNQPQHF
>-|TRBV5-1|TRBJ2-5|15|TRBD2
TGCGCCAGCGGGGCTAGCGGGTCATTACCAGAGACCCAGTACTTC
CASGASGSLPETQYF
>-|TRBV10-3|TRBJ2-1|14|TRBD1
TGTGCCACCATAAGGACAGGGGGCATGAATGAGCAGTTCTTC
CATIRTGGMNEQFF
>-|TRBV18|TRBJ2-7|14|TRBD1
TGTGCCAGCACTACCGGGACAGGGGCCTACGAGCAGTACTTC
CASTTGTGAYEQYF
>-|TRBV29-1|TRBJ1-1|13|-
TGCAGCGCCCAGACAGGCATGAACACTGAAGCTTTCTTT
CSAQTGMNTEAFF
>-|TRBV28|TRBJ2-2|17|-
TGTGCCAGCAACACGAGAGGAAGCGGAGCGAGCACCGGGGAGCTGTTTTTT
CASNTRGSGASTGELFF
>once|TRBV19|TRBJ1-1|14|-
TGTGCCAGTAGTGTAACAGGAGTGAACACTGAAGCTTTCTTT
CASSVTGVNTEAFF
>-|TRBV19|TRBJ1-2|17|TRBD1
TGTGCCAGTAGTATAGATCTTCTGACAGGGACTAACTATGGCTACACCTTC
CASSIDLLTGTNYGYTF
>-|TRBV4-1|TRBJ1-2|15|TRBD1
TGCGCCAGCAGCCAAGATGGCCGACAGGGGGCTGGCTACACCTTC
CASSQDGRQGAGYTF
>-|TRBV25-1|TRBJ2-7|14|TRBD2
TGTGCCAGCAGTGCCGGGCGGGGGGGTGGGGAGCAGTACTTC
CASSAGRGGGEQYF
>few|TRBV4-2|TRBJ2-2|17|TRBD1
TGTGCCAGCAGCCAAGCTCGGACAGGGGGAAAGGGCGGGGAGCTGTTTTTT
CASSQARTGGKGGELFF
>-|TRBV5-6|TRBJ2-3|13|-
TGTGCCAGCAGCTTGGAGGGGGGGCCAGTGCAGTATTTT
CASSLEGGPVQYF
>-|TRBV7-9|TRBJ2-7|14|-
TGTGCCAGCAGCTCCCAGGGGAAGCCGGGCGAGCAGTACTTC
CASSSQGKPGEQYF
>-|TRBV6-1|TRBJ2-3|13|TRBD2
TGTGCCAGCTCTAGCGGGGGGGCAGATACGCAGTATTTT
CASSSGGADTQYF
>few|TRBV5-1|TRBJ2-3|18|TRBD1
TGCGCCAGCAGCACCCCTAAACAGGGGGCGTATGCCCCAGGTACGCAGTATTTT
CASSTPKQGAYAPGTQYF
>-|TRBV28|TRBJ2-6|16|TRBD1
TGTGCCAGCAGTACAGGGGGATACTCTGGGGCCAACGTCCTGACTTTC
CASSTGGYSGANVLTF
>-|TRBV9|TRBJ2-3|19|TRBD2
TGTGCCAGCAGCGTAAGTCCGTATAAGCGGGAGGGCCCTCGAGATACGCAGTATTTT
CASSVSPYKREGPRDTQYF
>-|TRBV7-2|TRBJ2-1|16|TRBD1
TGTGCCAGCAGCTCTCAGTCGGGACAGGTGATAAACGAGCAGTTCTTC
CASSSQSGQVINEQFF
>-|TRBV4-1|TRBJ1-6|14|-
TGCGCCAGCAGCCTCGACGGCGGTAATTCACCCCTCCACTTT
CASSLDGGNSPLHF
>-|TRBV4-3|TRBJ2-3|16|TRBD1
TGCGCCAGCAGCGATGCCGGGACAGGGGGCACAGATACGCAGTATTTT
CASSDAGTGGTDTQYF
>-|TRBV21-1|TRBJ1-1|13|-
TGTGCCAGCAGCACACCTAGGGACAGTGAAGCTTTCTTT
CASSTPRDSEAFF
>-|TRBV11-2|TRBJ2-3|14|-
TGTGCCAGCAGCTTAAACGCCGGGTGGGATACGCAGTATTTT
CASSLNAGWDTQYF
>-|TRBV6-1|TRBJ1-2|14|-
TGTGCCAGCAGTGAACAGACAGCTAACTATGGCTACACCTTC
CASSEQTANYGYTF
>-|TRBV4-3|TRBJ2-5|15|-
TGCGCCAGCAGCCAAGCCCTCCGGGGTCAAGAGACCCAGTACTTC
CASSQALRGQETQYF
>-|TRBV27|TRBJ2-5|19|TRBD2
TGTGCCAGCAGCCATACAGGGGGGACTAGCGGATGGGGGTTAGAGACCCAGTACTTC
CASSHTGGTSGWGLETQYF
>-|TRBV7-7|TRBJ2-5|15|-
TGTGCTAGCAGCTTATGGGCAGTTGGATCCGAGACCCAGTACTTC
CASSLWAVGSETQYF
>-|TRBV4-1|TRBJ2-3|15|TRBD2
TGCGCCAGCAGCGGGCGGGAGGACCGCACAGATACGCAGTATTTT
CASSGREDRTDTQYF
>-|TRBV5-4|TRBJ1-3|15|-
TGTGCCAGCAGCTTGAACAGGGCAAGCGGAAACACCATATATTTT
CASSLNRASGNTIYF
>-|TRBV28|TRBJ2-7|17|TRBD2
TGTGCCAGCAGTTTAGTACTTCAGGCTAGCGGCTCCTACGAGCAGTACTTC
CASSLVLQASGSYEQYF
>-|TRBV28|TRBJ2-2|15|TRBD1
TGTGCCAGCAGTTTGGGGGACAGGGACACCGGGGAGCTGTTTTTT
CASSLGDRDTGELFF
>-|TRBV27|TRBJ2-5|18|TRBD2
TGTGCCAGCAGTCCACCTCAGCCGACTAGCCGGTACCAAGAGACCCAGTACTTC
CASSPPQPTSRYQETQYF
>-|TRBV7-9|TRBJ2-3|16|TRBD2
TGTTCCAGCAGCCCTGGGACTAGCGGACCAACAGATACGCAGTATTTT
CSSSPGTSGPTDTQYF
>-|TRBV10-1|TRBJ2-1|15|-
TGCGCCAGCAGTGAGAGGAGGGGGGGCTACAATGAGCAGTTCTTC
CASSERRGGYNEQFF
>-|TRBV7-2|TRBJ2-5|14|TRBD1
TGTGCCAGCAGCACCTACAGGGGGCAAGAGACCCAGTACTTC
CASSTYRGQETQYF
>-|TRBV6-1|TRBJ2-7|15|-
TGTGCCAGCAGTGAAGCGGCCGGGAGCTCCTACGAGCAGTACTTC
CASSEAAGSSYEQYF
>-|TRBV4-3|TRBJ1-1|16|-
TGCGCCAGCAGCCACGGCGTGGCGGGGATGAACACTGAAGCTTTCTTT
CASSHGVAGMNTEAFF
>-|TRBV5-1|TRBJ2-7|16|TRBD1
TGCGCCAGCTTTCCGAACTCCGGGACAGGGATCTGGGAGCAGTACTTC
CASFPNSGTGIWEQYF
>-|TRBV2|TRBJ1-1|13|TRBD1
TGTGCCACCTTACTACAGGGGTACGCTGAAGCTTTCTTT
CATLLQGYAEAFF
>-|TRBV5-6|TRBJ1-4|14|TRBD1
TGTGCCAGCAGCTCCGGGACAGGGAGAGAAAAACTGTTTTTT
CASSSGTGREKLFF